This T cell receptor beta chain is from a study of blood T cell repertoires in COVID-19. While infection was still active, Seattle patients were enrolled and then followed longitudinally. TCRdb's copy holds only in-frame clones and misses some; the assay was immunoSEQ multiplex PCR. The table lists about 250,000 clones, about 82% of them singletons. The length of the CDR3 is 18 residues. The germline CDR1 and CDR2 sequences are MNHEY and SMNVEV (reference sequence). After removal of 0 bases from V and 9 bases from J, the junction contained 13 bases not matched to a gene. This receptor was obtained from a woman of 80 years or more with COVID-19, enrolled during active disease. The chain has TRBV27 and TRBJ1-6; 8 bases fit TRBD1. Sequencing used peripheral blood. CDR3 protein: CASSLSRPGGLWVSPLHF. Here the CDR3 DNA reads TGTGCCAGCAGTTTATCGCGCCCAGGGGGCCTATGGGTTTCACCCCTCCACTTT.